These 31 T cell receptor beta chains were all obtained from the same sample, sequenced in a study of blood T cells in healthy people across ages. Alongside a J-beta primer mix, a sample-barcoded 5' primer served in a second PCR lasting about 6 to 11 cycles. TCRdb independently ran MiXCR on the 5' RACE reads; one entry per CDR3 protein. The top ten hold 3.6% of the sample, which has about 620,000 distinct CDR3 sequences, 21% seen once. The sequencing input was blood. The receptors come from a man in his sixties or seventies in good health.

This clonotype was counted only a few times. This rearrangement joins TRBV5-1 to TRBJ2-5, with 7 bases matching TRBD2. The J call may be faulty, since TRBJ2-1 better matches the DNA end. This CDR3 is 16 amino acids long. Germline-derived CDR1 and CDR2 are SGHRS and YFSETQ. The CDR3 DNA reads TGCGCCAGCAGCTTCTATGGGAGGGCCCTCAGCAATGAGCAGTTCTTC. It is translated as CASSFYGRALSNEQFF.

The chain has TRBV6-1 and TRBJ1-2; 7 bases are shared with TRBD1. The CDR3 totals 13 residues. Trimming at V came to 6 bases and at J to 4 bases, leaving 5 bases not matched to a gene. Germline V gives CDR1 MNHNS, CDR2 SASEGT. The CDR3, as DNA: TGTGCCAGCAGCGAGCAGGGGGGCTATGGCTACACCTTC. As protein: CASSEQGGYGYTF.

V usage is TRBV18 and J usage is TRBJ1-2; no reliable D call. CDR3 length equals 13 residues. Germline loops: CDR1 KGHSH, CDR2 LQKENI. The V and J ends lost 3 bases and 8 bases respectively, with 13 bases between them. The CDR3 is CASSPGDIGGYTF. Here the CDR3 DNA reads TGTGCCAGCTCACCTGGGGATATCGGCGGCTACACCTTC.

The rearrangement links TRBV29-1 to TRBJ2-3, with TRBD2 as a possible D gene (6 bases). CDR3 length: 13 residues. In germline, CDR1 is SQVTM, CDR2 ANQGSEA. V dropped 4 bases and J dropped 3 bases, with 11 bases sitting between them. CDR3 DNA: TGCAGCGTTGGGCCGGGAGAAACAGATACGCAGTATTTT. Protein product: CSVGPGETDTQYF.

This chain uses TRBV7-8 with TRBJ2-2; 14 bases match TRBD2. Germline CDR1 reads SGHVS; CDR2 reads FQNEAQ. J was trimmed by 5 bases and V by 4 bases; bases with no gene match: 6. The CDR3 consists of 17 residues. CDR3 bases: TGTGCCAGCAGCTCACGGGGGACTAGCGGGAGAACCGGGGAGCTGTTTTTT. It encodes CASSSRGTSGRTGELFF.

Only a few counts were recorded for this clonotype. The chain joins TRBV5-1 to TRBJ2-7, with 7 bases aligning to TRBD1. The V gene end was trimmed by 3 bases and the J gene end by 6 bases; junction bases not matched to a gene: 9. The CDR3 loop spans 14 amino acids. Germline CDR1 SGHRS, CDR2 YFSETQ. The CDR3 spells CASSSASTGTEQYF. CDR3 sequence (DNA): TGCGCCAGCAGCTCCGCCTCGACAGGGACCGAGCAGTACTTC.

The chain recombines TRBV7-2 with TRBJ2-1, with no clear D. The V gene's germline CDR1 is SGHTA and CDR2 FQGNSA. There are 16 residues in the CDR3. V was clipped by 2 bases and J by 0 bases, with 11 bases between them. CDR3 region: CASSLTPRDSYNEQFF. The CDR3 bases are TGTGCCAGCAGCTTAACGCCAAGAGACTCCTACAATGAGCAGTTCTTC.

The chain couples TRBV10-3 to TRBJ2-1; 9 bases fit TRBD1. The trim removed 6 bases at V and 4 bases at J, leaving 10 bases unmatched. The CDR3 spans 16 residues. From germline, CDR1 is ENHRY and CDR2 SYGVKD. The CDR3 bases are TGTGCCATCAGGCCCCCGGACAGGGGAAGTTACAATGAGCAGTTCTTC. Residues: CAIRPPDRGSYNEQFF.

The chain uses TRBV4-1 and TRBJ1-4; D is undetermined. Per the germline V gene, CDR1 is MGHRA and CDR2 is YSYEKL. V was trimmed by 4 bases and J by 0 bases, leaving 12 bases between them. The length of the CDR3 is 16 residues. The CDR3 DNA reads TGCGCCAGCAGCCCAAGGGTAGGCGCAACTAATGAAAAACTGTTTTTT. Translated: CASSPRVGATNEKLFF.

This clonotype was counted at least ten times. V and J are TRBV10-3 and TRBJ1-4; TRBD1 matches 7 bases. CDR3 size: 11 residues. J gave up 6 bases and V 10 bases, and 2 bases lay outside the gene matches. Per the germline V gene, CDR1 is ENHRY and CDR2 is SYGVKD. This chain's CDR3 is CATGQDEKLFF. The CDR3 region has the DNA TGTGCCACCGGACAGGATGAAAAACTGTTTTTT.

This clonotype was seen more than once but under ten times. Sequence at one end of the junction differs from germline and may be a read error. The CDR3 here is CASSFVGGGYNEQFF. The CDR3 region has the DNA TGTGCTAGCAGCTTTGTGGGAGGGGGATACAATGAGCAGTTCTTC. This sequence joins TRBV7-7 and TRBJ2-1; D might be TRBD2 (7 bases). Looked up from germline, CDR1 is SSHAT and CDR2 is FNYEAQ (reference sequence). This CDR3 is 15 amino acids long. Together with reference TRBV7-7 and TRBJ2-1, the CDR3 gives the full variable domain: GAGVSQSPRYKVTKRGQDVTLRCDPISSHATLYWYQQALGQGPEFLTYFNYEAQPDKSGLPSDRFSAERPEGSISTLTIQRTEQRDSAMYRCASSFVGGGYNEQFFGPGTRLTVL.

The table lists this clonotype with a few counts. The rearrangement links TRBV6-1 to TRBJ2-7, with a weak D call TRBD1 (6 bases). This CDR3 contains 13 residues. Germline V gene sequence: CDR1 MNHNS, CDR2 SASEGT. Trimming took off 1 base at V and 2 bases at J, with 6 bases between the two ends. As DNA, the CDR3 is TGTGCCAGCAGTGAAGGGACAGCCTACGAGCAGTACTTC. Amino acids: CASSEGTAYEQYF.

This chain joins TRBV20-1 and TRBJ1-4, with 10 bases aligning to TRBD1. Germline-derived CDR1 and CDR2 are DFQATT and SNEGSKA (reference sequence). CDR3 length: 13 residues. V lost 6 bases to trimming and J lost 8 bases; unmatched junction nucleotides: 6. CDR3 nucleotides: TGCAGTGCGACCGGGACAGGGGAAGAAAAACTGTTTTTT. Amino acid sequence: CSATGTGEEKLFF.

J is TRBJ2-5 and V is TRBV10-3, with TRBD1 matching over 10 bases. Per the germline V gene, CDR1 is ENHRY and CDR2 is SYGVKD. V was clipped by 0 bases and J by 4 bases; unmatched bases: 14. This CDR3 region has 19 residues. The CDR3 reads CAISESGTGVRRGGETQYF. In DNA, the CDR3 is TGTGCCATCAGTGAGTCGGGGACAGGGGTAAGGAGAGGAGGAGAGACCCAGTACTTC.

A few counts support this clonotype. DNA of the CDR3: TGTGCCAGCAGCTTAGTTTCGGGAGGGGGCAAAAACATTCAGTACTTC. Its protein product is CASSLVSGGGKNIQYF. This rearrangement joins TRBV7-2 to TRBJ2-4; TRBD2 aligns across 8 bases. There are 16 residues in the CDR3. V shed 1 base and J 3 bases; nucleotides not matched to a gene: 5. Germline CDR1 SGHTA, CDR2 FQGNSA.

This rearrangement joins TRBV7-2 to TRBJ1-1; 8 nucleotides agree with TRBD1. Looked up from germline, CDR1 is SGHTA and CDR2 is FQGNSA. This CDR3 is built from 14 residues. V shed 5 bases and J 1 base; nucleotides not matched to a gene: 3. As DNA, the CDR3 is TGTGCCAGCAGCCGGGACAGGCAGAACACTGAAGCTTTCTTT. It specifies CASSRDRQNTEAFF. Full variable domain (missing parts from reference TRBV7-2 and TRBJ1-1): GAGVSQSPSNKVTEKGKDVELRCDPISGHTALYWYRQSLGQGLEFLIYFQGNSAPDKSGLPSDRFSAERTGGSVSTLTIQRTQQEDSAVYLCASSRDRQNTEAFFGQGTRLTVV.

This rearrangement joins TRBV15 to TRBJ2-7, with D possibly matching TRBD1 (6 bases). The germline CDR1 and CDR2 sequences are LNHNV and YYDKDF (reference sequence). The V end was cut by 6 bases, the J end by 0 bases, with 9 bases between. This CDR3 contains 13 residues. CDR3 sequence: CATRGGSSYEQYF. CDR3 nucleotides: TGTGCCACCAGAGGGGGAAGCTCCTACGAGCAGTACTTC. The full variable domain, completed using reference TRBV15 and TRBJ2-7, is DAMVIQNPRYQVTQFGKPVTLSCSQTLNHNVMYWYQQKSSQAPKLLFHYYDKDFNNEADTPDNFQSRRPNTSFCFLDIRSPGLGDTAMYLCATRGGSSYEQYFGPGTRLTVT.

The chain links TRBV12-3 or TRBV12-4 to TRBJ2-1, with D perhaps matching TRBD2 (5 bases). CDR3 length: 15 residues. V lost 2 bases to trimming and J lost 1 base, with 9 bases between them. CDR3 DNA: TGTGCCAGCAGTTTAAAAGGCGGGTCCTACAATGAGCAGTTCTTC. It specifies CASSLKGGSYNEQFF.

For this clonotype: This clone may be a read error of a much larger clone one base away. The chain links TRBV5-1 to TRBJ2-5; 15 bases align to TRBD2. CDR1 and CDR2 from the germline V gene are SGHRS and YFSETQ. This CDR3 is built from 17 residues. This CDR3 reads CVSSLGLAGGSGETQYF. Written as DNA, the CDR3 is TGCGTCAGCAGCTTGGGACTAGCGGGAGGAAGCGGAGAGACCCAGTACTTC.

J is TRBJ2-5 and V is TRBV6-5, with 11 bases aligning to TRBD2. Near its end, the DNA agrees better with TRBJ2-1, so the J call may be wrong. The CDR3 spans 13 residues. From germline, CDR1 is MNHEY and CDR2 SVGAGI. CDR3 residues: CATLAGGHNEQFF. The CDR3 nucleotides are TGTGCCACCCTAGCGGGAGGTCACAATGAGCAGTTCTTC.

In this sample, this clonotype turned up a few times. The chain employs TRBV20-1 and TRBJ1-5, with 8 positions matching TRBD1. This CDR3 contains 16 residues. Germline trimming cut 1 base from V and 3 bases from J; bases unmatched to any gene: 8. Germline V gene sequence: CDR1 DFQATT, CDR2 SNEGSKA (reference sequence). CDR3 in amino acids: CSARGTGQVHNQPQHF. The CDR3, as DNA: TGCAGTGCTAGAGGAACGGGACAGGTGCACAATCAGCCCCAGCATTTT.

CDR3: CASSRFSLNSPLHF. CDR3 coding DNA: TGTGCCAGCAGCCGGTTCTCGCTAAATTCACCCCTCCACTTT. This chain uses TRBV3-1 with TRBJ1-6; D gene uncertain. This CDR3 comprises 14 residues. The germline V gene encodes CDR1 LGHDT and CDR2 YNNKEL (reference sequence). Trimming left V 4 bases short and J 7 bases short, with 11 bases between.

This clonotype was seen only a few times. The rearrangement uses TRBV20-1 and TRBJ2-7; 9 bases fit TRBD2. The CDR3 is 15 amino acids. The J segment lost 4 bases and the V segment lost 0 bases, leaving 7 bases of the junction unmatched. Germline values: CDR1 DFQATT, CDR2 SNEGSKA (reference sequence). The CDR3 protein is CSARDPLAGLYEQYF. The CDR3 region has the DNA TGCAGTGCTAGAGATCCCCTAGCGGGACTATACGAGCAGTACTTC.

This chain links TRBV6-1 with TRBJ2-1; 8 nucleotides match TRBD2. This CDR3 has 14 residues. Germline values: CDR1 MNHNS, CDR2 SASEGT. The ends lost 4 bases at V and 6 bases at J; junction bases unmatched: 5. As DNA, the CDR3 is TGTGCCAGCAGTGCTGCTAGCGGGTTCAATGAGCAGTTCTTC. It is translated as CASSAASGFNEQFF.

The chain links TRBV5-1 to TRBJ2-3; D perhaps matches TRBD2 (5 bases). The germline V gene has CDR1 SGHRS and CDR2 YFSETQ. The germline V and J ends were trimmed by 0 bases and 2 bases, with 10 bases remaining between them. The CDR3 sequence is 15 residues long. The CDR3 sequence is CASSLALAVTDTQYF. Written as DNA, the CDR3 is TGCGCCAGCAGCTTGGCTCTAGCAGTCACAGATACGCAGTATTTT.

The DNA for the CDR3 is TGCAGCGTGATAGGGACCGCATACAATGAGCAGTTCTTC. Residues: CSVIGTAYNEQFF. The V call is TRBV29-1, the J call TRBJ2-1; D may match TRBD1 or TRBD2 (5 bases each). Germline CDR1 reads SQVTM; CDR2 reads ANQGSEA. The CDR3 is made up of 13 amino acids. V lost 6 bases to trimming and J lost 4 bases, with 13 bases between them.

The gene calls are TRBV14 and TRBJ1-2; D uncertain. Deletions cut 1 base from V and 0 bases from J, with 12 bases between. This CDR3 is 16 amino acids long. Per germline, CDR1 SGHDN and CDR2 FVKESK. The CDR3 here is CASSQVSGIANYGYTF. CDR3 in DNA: TGTGCCAGCAGCCAAGTTTCAGGCATTGCTAACTATGGCTACACCTTC.

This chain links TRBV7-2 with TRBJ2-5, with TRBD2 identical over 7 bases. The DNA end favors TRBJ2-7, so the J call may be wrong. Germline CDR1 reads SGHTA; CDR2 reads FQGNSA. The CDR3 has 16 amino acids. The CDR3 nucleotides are TGTGCCAGCAGCTTAGATTCGGCGGGAGCCATCTACGAGCAGTACTTC. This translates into CASSLDSAGAIYEQYF.

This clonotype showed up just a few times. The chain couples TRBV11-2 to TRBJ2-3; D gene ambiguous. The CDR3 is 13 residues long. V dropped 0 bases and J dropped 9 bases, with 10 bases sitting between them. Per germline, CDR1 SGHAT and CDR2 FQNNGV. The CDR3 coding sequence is TGTGCCAGCAGCTTAGAGGATGGTGGGACGCAGTATTTT. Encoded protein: CASSLEDGGTQYF.

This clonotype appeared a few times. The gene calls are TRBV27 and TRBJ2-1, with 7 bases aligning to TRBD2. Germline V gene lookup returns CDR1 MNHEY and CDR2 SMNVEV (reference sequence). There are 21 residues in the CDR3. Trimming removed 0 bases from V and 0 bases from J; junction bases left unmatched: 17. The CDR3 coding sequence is TGTGCCAGCAGTTTATCGTCCCCCTTAGCGGGTGTTCTCAGCTCCTACAATGAGCAGTTCTTC. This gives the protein CASSLSSPLAGVLSSYNEQFF.

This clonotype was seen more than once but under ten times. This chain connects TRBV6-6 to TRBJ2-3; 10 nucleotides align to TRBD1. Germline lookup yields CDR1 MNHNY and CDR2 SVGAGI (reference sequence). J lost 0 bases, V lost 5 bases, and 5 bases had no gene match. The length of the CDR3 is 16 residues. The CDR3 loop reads CASSQMGQGSTDTQYF. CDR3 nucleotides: TGTGCCAGCAGTCAGATGGGACAGGGGAGCACAGATACGCAGTATTTT.